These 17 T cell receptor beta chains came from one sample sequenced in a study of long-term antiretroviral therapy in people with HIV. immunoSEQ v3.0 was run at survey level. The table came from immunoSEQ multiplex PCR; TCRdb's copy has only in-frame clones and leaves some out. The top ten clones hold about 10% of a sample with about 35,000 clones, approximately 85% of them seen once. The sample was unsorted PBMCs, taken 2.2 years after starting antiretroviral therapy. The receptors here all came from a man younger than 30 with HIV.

DNA of the CDR3: TGCGCCAGCAGTCTGGCAGGGGCCCACGAGCAGTACTTC. Protein sequence: CASSLAGAHEQYF. The rearrangement joins TRBV5-1 to TRBJ2-7; D is possibly TRBD1 (6 bases). CDR1 and CDR2 from the germline V gene are SGHRS and YFSETQ. The V end lost 5 bases, the J end lost 5 bases, and 14 bases lay between the germline ends. The CDR3 totals 13 residues.

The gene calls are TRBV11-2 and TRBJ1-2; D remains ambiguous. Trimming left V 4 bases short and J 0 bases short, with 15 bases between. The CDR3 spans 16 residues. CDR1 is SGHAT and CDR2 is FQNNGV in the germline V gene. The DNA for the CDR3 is TGTGCCAGCAGCTCCACCTTCGTACGTGCTAACTATGGCTACACCTTC. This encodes CASSSTFVRANYGYTF.

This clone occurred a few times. CDR3 in DNA: TGTGCAAGTCGCCCAGTCCCTAGCGGGGGGCTTGAGTGCGAGCAGTACTTC. Translation: CASRPVPSGGLECEQYF. The V call is TRBV12-2, the J call TRBJ2-7; TRBD2, the table's D call, was not compared with the DNA. TRBV12-2 is a pseudogene segment. The CDR3 length is 17 residues.

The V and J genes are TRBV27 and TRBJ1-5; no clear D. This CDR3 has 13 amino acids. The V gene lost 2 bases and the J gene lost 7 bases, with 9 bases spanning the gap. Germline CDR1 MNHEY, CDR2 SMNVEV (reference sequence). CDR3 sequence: CASSLTLGQPQHF. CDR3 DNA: TGTGCCAGCAGTTTAACCTTGGGCCAGCCCCAGCATTTT.

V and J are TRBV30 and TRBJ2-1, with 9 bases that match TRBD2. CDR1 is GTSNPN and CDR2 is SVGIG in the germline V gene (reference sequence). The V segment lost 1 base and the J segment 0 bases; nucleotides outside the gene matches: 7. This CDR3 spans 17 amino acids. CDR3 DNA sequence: TGTGCCTGGAGTGGGCCTAGCGGGGCCAGCTCCTACAATGAGCAGTTCTTC. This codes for CAWSGPSGASSYNEQFF.

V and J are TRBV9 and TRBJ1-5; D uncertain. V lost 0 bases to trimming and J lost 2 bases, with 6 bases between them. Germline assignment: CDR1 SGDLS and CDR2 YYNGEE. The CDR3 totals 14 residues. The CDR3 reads CASSVGGGNQPQHF. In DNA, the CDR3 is TGTGCCAGCAGCGTAGGCGGGGGCAATCAGCCCCAGCATTTT.

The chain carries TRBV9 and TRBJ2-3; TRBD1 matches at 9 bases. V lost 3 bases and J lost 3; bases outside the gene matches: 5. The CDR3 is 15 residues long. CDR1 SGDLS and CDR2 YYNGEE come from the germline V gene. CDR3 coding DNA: TGTGCCAGCAGCGGTCTCGGACAGGGGACAGATACGCAGTATTTT. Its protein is CASSGLGQGTDTQYF.

CDR3 nucleotides: TGCGCCAGCAGCTTAGACGGATTCTCTGGAAACACCATATATTTT. This sequence encodes CASSLDGFSGNTIYF. The rearrangement uses TRBV5-1 and TRBJ1-3; D unresolved. CDR3 length: 15 residues. Trimming pared 2 bases from V and 0 bases from J, leaving 9 bases between. Germline CDR1 and CDR2: SGHRS and YFSETQ.

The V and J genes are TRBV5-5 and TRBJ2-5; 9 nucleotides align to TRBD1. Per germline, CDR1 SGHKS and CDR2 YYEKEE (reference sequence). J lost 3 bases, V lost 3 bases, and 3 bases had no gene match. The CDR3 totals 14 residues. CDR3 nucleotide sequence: TGTGCCAGCAGCTCGTGGACAGGGGAAGAGACCCAGTACTTC. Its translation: CASSSWTGEETQYF.

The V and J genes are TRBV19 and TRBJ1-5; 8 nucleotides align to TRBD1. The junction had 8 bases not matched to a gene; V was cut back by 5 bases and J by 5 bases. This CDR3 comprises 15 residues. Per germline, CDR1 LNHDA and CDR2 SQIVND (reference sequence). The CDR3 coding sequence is TGTGCCAGTAGTGAGCGGGACAGGAGCTATCAGCCCCAGCATTTT. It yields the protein CASSERDRSYQPQHF. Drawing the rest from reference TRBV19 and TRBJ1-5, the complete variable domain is DGGITQSPKYLFRKEGQNVTLSCEQNLNHDAMYWYRQDPGQGLRLIYYSQIVNDFQKGDIAEGYSVSREKKESFPLTVTSAQKNPTAFYLCASSERDRSYQPQHFGDGTRLSIL.

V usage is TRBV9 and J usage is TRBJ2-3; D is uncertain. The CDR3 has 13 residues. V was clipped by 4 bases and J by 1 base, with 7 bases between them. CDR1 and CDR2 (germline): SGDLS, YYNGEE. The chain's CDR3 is CASSPRRTDTQYF. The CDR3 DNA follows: TGTGCCAGCAGCCCTCGACGCACAGATACGCAGTATTTT.

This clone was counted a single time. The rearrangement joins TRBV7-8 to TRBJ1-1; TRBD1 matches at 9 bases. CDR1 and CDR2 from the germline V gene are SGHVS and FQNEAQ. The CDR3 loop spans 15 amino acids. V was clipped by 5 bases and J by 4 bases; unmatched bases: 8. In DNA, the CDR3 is TGTGCCAGCAGCCCCCGGACAGGGGTATTCACTGAAGCTTTCTTT. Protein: CASSPRTGVFTEAFF.

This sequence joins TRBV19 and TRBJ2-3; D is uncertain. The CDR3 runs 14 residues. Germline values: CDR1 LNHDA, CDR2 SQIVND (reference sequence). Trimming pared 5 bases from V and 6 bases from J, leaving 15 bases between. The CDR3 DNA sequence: TGTGCCAGTAGTCCCGGCAACCCCGGCGATACGCAGTATTTT. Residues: CASSPGNPGDTQYF.

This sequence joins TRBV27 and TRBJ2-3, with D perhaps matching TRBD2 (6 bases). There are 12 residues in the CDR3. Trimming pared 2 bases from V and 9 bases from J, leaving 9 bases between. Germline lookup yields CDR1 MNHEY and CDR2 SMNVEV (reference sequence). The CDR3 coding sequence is TGTGCCAGCAGTTTAGGGGCGGGGACGCAGTATTTT. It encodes CASSLGAGTQYF.

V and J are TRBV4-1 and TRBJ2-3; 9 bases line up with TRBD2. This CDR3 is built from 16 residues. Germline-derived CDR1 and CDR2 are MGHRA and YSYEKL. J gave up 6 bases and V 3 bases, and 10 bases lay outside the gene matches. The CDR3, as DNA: TGCGCCAGCAGCCATAGGACTAGCGTTGACTCGGATACGCAGTATTTT. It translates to CASSHRTSVDSDTQYF.

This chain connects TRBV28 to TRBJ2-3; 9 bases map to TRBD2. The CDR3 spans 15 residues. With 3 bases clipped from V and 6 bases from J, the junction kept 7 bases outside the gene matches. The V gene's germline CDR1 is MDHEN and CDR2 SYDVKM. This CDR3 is CASSLGTSLRDTQYF. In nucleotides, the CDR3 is TGTGCCAGCAGTTTGGGGACTAGCCTAAGGGATACGCAGTATTTT.

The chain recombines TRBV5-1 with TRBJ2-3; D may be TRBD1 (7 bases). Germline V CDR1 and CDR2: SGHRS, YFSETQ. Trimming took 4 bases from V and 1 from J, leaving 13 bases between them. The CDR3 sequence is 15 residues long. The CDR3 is CASSPFRGGTDTQYF. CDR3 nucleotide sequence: TGCGCCAGCAGCCCCTTCAGGGGGGGCACAGATACGCAGTATTTT.